This T cell receptor beta chain was obtained from a study of blood T cells in healthy people across ages. In terms of origin and age, donors were healthy Caucasian individuals from Russia aged about 6 to 90. Per sample, extraction of total RNA gave at least 5.5 micrograms in every case. Broader study findings: TCR beta diversity correlated strongly with naive T cell percentage. Compared with aged donors, long-lived donors showed fewer expanded clones, suggesting selection.

A second PCR of roughly 7 to 11 cycles used a sample-barcoded 5' primer and a J-beta primer mix. TCRdb reanalysed the 5' RACE reads using MiXCR and keeps one entry per CDR3 protein. This sample has some 880,000 distinct CDR3 sequences, with 36% found just once. This clonotype has a handful of counts. The antigen is undetermined. The specimen was blood. This TCR came from a man aged 18 to 30 in good health.

CDR3 residues: CASTFGGPGYGYTF. In nucleotides, the CDR3 is TGTGCCAGCACCTTCGGGGGCCCGGGCTATGGCTACACCTTC. The chain joins TRBV12-3 or TRBV12-4 to TRBJ1-2; maybe TRBD1 (6 bases). CDR3 length: 14 residues. The ends were cut back, 7 bases at V and 4 bases at J, with 16 bases in the middle.